This TCR beta chain originates from a study of identical twins. TCRdb itself ran the 5' RACE reads through MiXCR, one entry per CDR3 protein. The table lists more than 1.5 million distinct CDR3 sequences, around a third of them singletons, with approximately 0.29% in the top ten. Sequencing used cord blood. The source of this sequence is a newborn girl in good health.

CDR3 sequence reads: CASSLELAGDYEQYF. The CDR3 nucleotides are TGTGCCAGCAGCTTAGAACTAGCGGGGGACTACGAGCAGTACTTC. The chain links TRBV7-2 to TRBJ2-7, with 11 bases lining up with TRBD2. Per germline, CDR1 SGHTA and CDR2 FQGNSA. V shed 1 base, J shed 3 bases, and the junction held 2 bases outside the gene matches. This CDR3 has 15 amino acids.